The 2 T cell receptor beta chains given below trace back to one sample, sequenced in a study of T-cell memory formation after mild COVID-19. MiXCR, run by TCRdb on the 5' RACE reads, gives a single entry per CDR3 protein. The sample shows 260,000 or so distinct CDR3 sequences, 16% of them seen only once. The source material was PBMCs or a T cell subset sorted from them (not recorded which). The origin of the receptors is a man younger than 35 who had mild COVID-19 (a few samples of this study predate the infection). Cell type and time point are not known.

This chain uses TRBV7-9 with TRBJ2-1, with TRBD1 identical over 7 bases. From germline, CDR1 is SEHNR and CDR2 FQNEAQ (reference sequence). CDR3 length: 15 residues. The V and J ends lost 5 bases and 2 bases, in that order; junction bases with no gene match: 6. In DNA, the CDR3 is TGTGCCAGCAGCCCACGACAGGGAACCTACAATGAGCAGTTCTTC. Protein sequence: CASSPRQGTYNEQFF.

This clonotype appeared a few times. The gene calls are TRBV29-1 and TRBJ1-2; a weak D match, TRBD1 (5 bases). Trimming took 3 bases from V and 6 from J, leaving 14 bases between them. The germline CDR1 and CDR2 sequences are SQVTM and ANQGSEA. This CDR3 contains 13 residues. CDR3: CSVEGTRRDGYTF. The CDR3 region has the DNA TGCAGCGTTGAGGGGACTCGCAGGGATGGCTACACCTTC.